The next 23 T cell receptor beta chains were all read from a single sample in a study of T cell changes during pregnancy in multiple sclerosis. Assay: immunoSEQ multiplex PCR; the TCRdb copy retains only in-frame clones and omits some. The data contain almost 50,000 clones, approximately 94% of them seen just once; the ten biggest clones take up around 0.3%. Sequencing was performed on CD4+ T cells from peripheral blood mononuclear cells, taken in the third trimester of pregnancy. The receptors were gathered from a female donor with multiple sclerosis, enrolled in a pregnancy study.

This chain links TRBV12-5 with TRBJ1-1; D remains unclear. The germline gives CDR1 LGHNT, CDR2 FRNRAP. V gave up 1 base and J gave up 3 bases, with 12 bases separating them. CDR3 size: 15 residues. The CDR3 is CASGLGLRRDTEAFF. The CDR3 DNA reads as TGTGCTAGTGGTTTGGGCCTCAGGAGGGACACTGAAGCTTTCTTT.

This clone has a handful of counts. The gene calls are TRBV5-3 and TRBJ1-1; 8 bases are a match to TRBD1. TRBV5-3 is labeled an ORF, and its function is uncertain. J was trimmed by 4 bases and V by 4 bases; bases with no gene match: 18. The CDR3 loop spans 18 amino acids. The CDR3 nucleotides are TGTGCCAGAAGCCCGCGACAGGGGCTACATCACGGGGGCACTGAAGCTTTCTTT. Residues: CARSPRQGLHHGGTEAFF.

This chain joins TRBV27 and TRBJ2-2; 14 bases are shared with TRBD2. Germline CDR1 MNHEY, CDR2 SMNVEV (reference sequence). There are 17 residues in the CDR3. Trimming removed 7 bases from V and 4 bases from J; junction bases left unmatched: 8. CDR3 loop: CASNRLAGGPGTGELFF. The CDR3 DNA is TGTGCCAGCAACCGACTAGCGGGAGGGCCGGGCACCGGGGAGCTGTTTTTT.

The rearrangement uses TRBV6-4 and TRBJ2-3, with 7 nucleotides matching TRBD1. The CDR3 runs to 15 residues. Looked up from germline, CDR1 is MRHNA and CDR2 is SNTAGT. V lost 6 bases and J lost 2; bases outside the gene matches: 8. The CDR3 nucleotides read TGTGCCAGCAGCCCGGGACAGCGTTTCACAGATACGCAGTATTTT. This translates into CASSPGQRFTDTQYF.

The V and J genes are TRBV6-1 and TRBJ2-4, with 16 positions matching TRBD2. This CDR3 spans 18 amino acids. V was pared by 4 bases and J by 0 bases, with 3 bases of the junction left unmatched. CDR1 and CDR2 (germline): MNHNS, SASEGT. In DNA, the CDR3 is TGTGCCAGCAGTGCCGGGACTAGCGGGAGGGGAGCCAAAAACATTCAGTACTTC. It yields the protein CASSAGTSGRGAKNIQYF.

The sample holds one count of this clone. The chain joins TRBV27 to TRBJ2-1, with 8 bases that match TRBD1. V dropped 5 bases and J dropped 7; count of bases not matched to a gene: 7. In germline, CDR1 is MNHEY, CDR2 SMNVEV (reference sequence). The CDR3 totals 14 residues. The CDR3 bases are TGTGCCAGCAGTCTCCGGACAGGGAGAAATGAGCAGTTCTTC. Residues: CASSLRTGRNEQFF.

The chain recombines TRBV7-8 with TRBJ2-2; 8 bases fit TRBD1. The CDR3 has 15 residues. The trim removed 5 bases at V and 1 base at J, leaving 3 bases unmatched. Germline loops: CDR1 SGHVS, CDR2 FQNEAQ. In DNA, the CDR3 is TGTGCCAGCAGCCCTGGACAGGGGAACACCGGGGAGCTGTTTTTT. Translation gives CASSPGQGNTGELFF.

The chain couples TRBV19 to TRBJ1-5; D gene unclear. This CDR3 region has 15 residues. The V and J ends lost 4 bases and 0 bases respectively, with 10 bases between them. The germline V gene encodes CDR1 LNHDA and CDR2 SQIVND (reference sequence). CDR3 nucleotides: TGTGCCAGTAGTACCCCAGTTCGTAGCAATCAGCCCCAGCATTTT. Translated, it gives CASSTPVRSNQPQHF.

The V and J genes are TRBV4-1 and TRBJ2-5; D is undetermined. CDR3 length: 14 residues. Between the trimmed V and J ends, which lost 0 bases and 5 bases, there was a span of 10 bases. Per the germline V gene, CDR1 is MGHRA and CDR2 is YSYEKL. CDR3 sequence reads: CASSQDSGTETQYF. As DNA, the CDR3 is TGCGCCAGCAGCCAAGATTCGGGTACGGAGACCCAGTACTTC.

The chain is built from TRBV6-1 and TRBJ2-7; 11 bases align to TRBD2. The germline gives CDR1 MNHNS, CDR2 SASEGT. After removal of 2 bases from V and 4 bases from J, the junction contained 1 base not matched to a gene. The CDR3 runs 14 residues. The CDR3 reads CASSETSGSYEQYF. DNA of the CDR3: TGTGCCAGCAGTGAAACTAGCGGGAGTTACGAGCAGTACTTC.

This clone came up a few times. The V call is TRBV6-6, the J call TRBJ1-2; D not certain. The CDR3 has 12 residues. In germline, CDR1 is MNHNY, CDR2 SVGAGI (reference sequence). The V gene lost 3 bases and the J gene lost 6 bases, with 8 bases spanning the gap. The CDR3: CASSYFVDGYTF. CDR3 coding DNA: TGTGCCAGCAGTTATTTTGTCGATGGCTACACCTTC.

This chain connects TRBV18 to TRBJ1-1; D perhaps matches TRBD1 (6 bases). CDR3 size: 16 residues. V gave up 3 bases and J gave up 0 bases, with 14 bases separating them. CDR1 is KGHSH and CDR2 is LQKENI in the germline V gene. CDR3 coding DNA: TGTGCCAGCTCACCCCAGGACAGCTTACTGAACACTGAAGCTTTCTTT. Protein: CASSPQDSLLNTEAFF.

The chain joins TRBV6-1 to TRBJ2-7; 10 bases agree with TRBD1. CDR3 size: 15 residues. CDR1 and CDR2 (germline): MNHNS, SASEGT. J was trimmed by 4 bases and V by 5 bases; bases with no gene match: 8. CDR3 nucleotide sequence: TGTGCCAGCAGTAGAACCGGGACAGGGGATTACGAGCAGTACTTC. Translating gives CASSRTGTGDYEQYF.

A single count supports this clone. The CDR3 sequence: CASSQGRGRGEQFF. For the CDR3, the DNA is TGTGCCAGCAGCCAGGGGCGCGGAAGGGGTGAGCAGTTCTTC. The chain employs TRBV7-9 and TRBJ2-1, with a possible D match to TRBD1 (6 bases). The CDR3 extends over 14 amino acids. The V end lost 5 bases, the J end lost 9 bases, and 17 bases lay between the germline ends. The germline CDR1 and CDR2 sequences are SEHNR and FQNEAQ (reference sequence). The full variable domain, rest sourced from reference TRBV7-9 and TRBJ2-1, is DTGVSQNPRHKITKRGQNVTFRCDPISEHNRLYWYRQTLGQGPEFLTYFQNEAQLEKSRLLSDRFSAERPKGSFSTLEIQRTEQGDSAMYLCASSQGRGRGEQFFGPGTRLTVL.

The J gene is TRBJ2-1, the V gene TRBV6-5; D is unclear. CDR3 length: 14 residues. The germline V gene encodes CDR1 MNHEY and CDR2 SVGAGI. V lost 4 bases and J 1 base, leaving 8 bases between the germline ends. The CDR3 sequence is CASSFRNSYNEQFF. The CDR3 bases are TGTGCCAGCAGTTTCAGGAATTCCTACAATGAGCAGTTCTTC.

The chain carries TRBV7-2 and TRBJ1-2, with D hard to call. The CDR3 is 14 amino acids. From germline, CDR1 is SGHTA and CDR2 FQGNSA. Trimming removed 0 bases from V and 9 bases from J, with 14 bases in between. CDR3 protein: CASSLAASGISYTF. DNA of the CDR3: TGTGCCAGCAGCTTAGCGGCCAGCGGGATAAGCTACACCTTC. The full variable domain, completed using reference TRBV7-2 and TRBJ1-2, is GAGVSQSPSNKVTEKGKDVELRCDPISGHTALYWYRQSLGQGLEFLIYFQGNSAPDKSGLPSDRFSAERTGGSVSTLTIQRTQQEDSAVYLCASSLAASGISYTFGSGTRLTVV.

V is TRBV6-5 and J is TRBJ2-5, with a possible D match to TRBD2 (6 bases). There are 13 residues in the CDR3. Germline loops: CDR1 MNHEY, CDR2 SVGAGI. Trimming took 2 bases from V and 7 from J, leaving 11 bases between them. The CDR3 is CASSYGGAGTQYF. The CDR3 bases are TGTGCCAGCAGTTACGGGGGAGCGGGGACCCAGTACTTC.

The CDR3 nucleotides read TGCGCCAGCAGAGGCGCCGAGGCCACAGATACGCAGTATTTT. Protein product: CASRGAEATDTQYF. The chain joins TRBV5-1 to TRBJ2-3, with D unresolved. The length of the CDR3 is 14 residues. The V end was cut by 5 bases, the J end by 2 bases, with 12 bases between. CDR1 is SGHRS and CDR2 is YFSETQ in the germline V gene.

The chain carries TRBV7-8 and TRBJ2-3, with a possible D match to TRBD1 (6 bases). V lost 0 bases and J 4 bases, leaving 14 bases between the germline ends. The CDR3 sequence is 16 residues long. Germline V gives CDR1 SGHVS, CDR2 FQNEAQ. The CDR3 bases are TGTGCCAGCAGCTTAGCTCTACAGGGAGTAGCAGATACGCAGTATTTT. The encoded protein is CASSLALQGVADTQYF. The full variable domain, its missing parts supplied by reference TRBV7-8 and TRBJ2-3, is GAGVSQSPRYKVAKRGQDVALRCDPISGHVSLFWYQQALGQGPEFLTYFQNEAQLDKSGLPSDRFFAERPEGSVSTLKIQRTQQEDSAVYLCASSLALQGVADTQYFGPGTRLTVL.

The rearrangement links TRBV2 to TRBJ1-2, with TRBD1 matching over 8 bases. Per the germline V gene, CDR1 is SNHLY and CDR2 is FYNNEI. Unmatched junction bases numbered 3, after V lost 5 bases and J lost 4 bases. This CDR3 is built from 13 residues. The CDR3 sequence is CASSTGTGYGYTF. CDR3 DNA: TGTGCCAGCAGTACCGGGACAGGCTATGGCTACACCTTC.

The chain carries TRBV28 and TRBJ2-1, with 9 bases lining up with TRBD1. Per the germline V gene, CDR1 is MDHEN and CDR2 is SYDVKM. V lost 5 bases and J lost 7; bases outside the gene matches: 9. The CDR3 extends over 15 amino acids. CDR3 nucleotides: TGTGCCAGCAGTGAAACCGGGACAGGGTCGAATGAGCAGTTCTTC. Translated: CASSETGTGSNEQFF.

V gene TRBV28 combines with J gene TRBJ2-7; 8 bases map to TRBD1. The V gene end was trimmed by 10 bases and the J gene end by 3 bases; junction bases not matched to a gene: 5. Germline values: CDR1 MDHEN, CDR2 SYDVKM. This CDR3 has 12 amino acids. CDR3 bases: TGTGCCACCCGGACAGGGCTCTACGAGCAGTACTTC. This encodes CATRTGLYEQYF.

In nucleotides, the CDR3 is TGTGCCAGCAGCGTAGTCCAGACAGGGGAAGCTTTCTTT. As protein: CASSVVQTGEAFF. The chain employs TRBV9 and TRBJ1-1; 7 bases map to TRBD1. The J segment lost 8 bases and the V segment lost 0 bases, leaving 4 bases of the junction unmatched. The CDR3 is made up of 13 amino acids. Per germline, CDR1 SGDLS and CDR2 YYNGEE.